A selection of T cell receptor beta chains follows, all from one sample in a study of blood T cells in healthy people across ages. TCRdb ran MiXCR on the 5' RACE reads and lists one entry per CDR3 protein. In the table there are around 1,600,000 distinct CDR3 sequences, roughly two fifths of which are singletons. Sequenced sample: blood. Receptor source: a woman younger than 30 in good health. CDR3s include the opening cysteine and the closing phenylalanine or tryptophan. Fields, in order: V gene, D gene, clone size, J gene, CDR3 DNA, CDR3 protein. D genes are given only for firm matches. Where a row states a size, it is once, few, many or the class of an expanded clone; other rows omit it.

>TRBV12-3/TRBV12-4|TRBD1|.|TRBJ1-2
TGTGCCAGCAGCCGCGGACAGGGGATAATCGGCTACACCTTC
CASSRGQGIIGYTF
>TRBV10-3|TRBD2|many|TRBJ2-5
TGTGCCATCAGTGTTGGGACTAGCGGCCAAGAGACCCAGTACTTC
CAISVGTSGQETQYF
>TRBV29-1|.|.|TRBJ2-5
TGCAGCGTTGCGTTGCAGCACCAAGAGACCCAGTACTTC
CSVALQHQETQYF
>TRBV6-5|.|.|TRBJ1-1
TGTGCCAGCACCGACGCATGGGGGCCTAGTGGCACTGAAGCTTTCTTT
CASTDAWGPSGTEAFF
>TRBV12-3/TRBV12-4|.|.|TRBJ2-1
TGTGCCAGCAGGACCCTAAAAACTTACAATGAGCAGTTCTTC
CASRTLKTYNEQFF
>TRBV6-5|.|.|TRBJ2-7
TGTGCCAGCAGTTACCGCAGGGAAGGGACCTACGAGCAGTACTTC
CASSYRREGTYEQYF
>TRBV7-2|.|.|TRBJ2-3
TGTGCCAGCAGCGGGTGGGTAGATACGCAGTATTTT
CASSGWVDTQYF
>TRBV20-1|.|few|TRBJ1-4
TGCAGTGCCAAGAGGCAAACTAATGAAAAACTGTTTTTT
CSAKRQTNEKLFF
>TRBV3-1|.|.|TRBJ2-1
TGTGCCAGCAGCCGGACGACAAGGGTGGGGGAGCAGTTCTTC
CASSRTTRVGEQFF
>TRBV7-9|.|.|TRBJ2-1
TGTGCCAGCAGCTTATTTGGGGGGGCGGCCTACAATGAGCAGTTCTTC
CASSLFGGAAYNEQFF
>TRBV30|.|.|TRBJ2-1
TGTGCCTGGAGTGTACGGGGTACGGCTCATGAGCAGTTCTTC
CAWSVRGTAHEQFF
>TRBV6-1|.|.|TRBJ2-1
TGTGCCAGCAGTGAACAGGGGAGTTTCGGCAATGAGCAGTTCTTC
CASSEQGSFGNEQFF
>TRBV7-9|.|few|TRBJ2-3
TGTGCCAGCACTGAACCTTTAGCGAACACAGATACGCAGTATTTT
CASTEPLANTDTQYF
>TRBV29-1|TRBD2|.|TRBJ2-5
TGCAGCGGTGAAGCTAGCGGGGGGAAAGAGACCCAGTACTTC
CSGEASGGKETQYF
>TRBV2|.|.|TRBJ2-1
TGTGCCACGGTCGAAGGGAATGAGCAGTTCTTC
CATVEGNEQFF
>TRBV4-3|TRBD2|once|TRBJ2-2
TGCGCCAGCAGCCCAAGAAGGGGAGGGCCAAACACCGGGGAGCTGTTTTTT
CASSPRRGGPNTGELFF
>TRBV16|.|few|TRBJ1-2
TGTGCCAGCAGCCAAGTGTTGACAGACTATGGCTACACCTTC
CASSQVLTDYGYTF
>TRBV7-6|TRBD2|.|TRBJ2-3
TGTGCCAGCAGCTCCCGACTAGCGGGAGAGTCAGATACGCAGTATTTT
CASSSRLAGESDTQYF
>TRBV29-1|TRBD1|.|TRBJ1-2
TGCAGCGTCCACGACCCTCCCCGGGACAGGACCGCCTATGGCTACACCTTC
CSVHDPPRDRTAYGYTF
>TRBV6-2/TRBV6-3|.|.|TRBJ2-1
TGTGCCAGCAGCTCCCGGCCACCCCTCTACAATGAGCAGTTCTTC
CASSSRPPLYNEQFF
>TRBV4-1|TRBD1|.|TRBJ2-1
TGCGCCAGCAGCTCTGGACAGGGATATCGCAATGAGCAGTTCTTC
CASSSGQGYRNEQFF
>TRBV28|.|.|TRBJ1-2
TGTGCCAGTGCCAAGGCCAGCGGACTACACATCGGCCTCGATAACTATGGCTACACCTTC
CASAKASGLHIGLDNYGYTF